The next 16 T cell receptor beta chains were all read from a single sample in a study of blood T cell repertoires in COVID-19. The protocol was immunoSEQ multiplex PCR, while the TCRdb copy is restricted to in-frame clones and leaves out a portion. Among 15,000 to 20,000 clones listed, 85% to 90% were seen once. Sequenced sample: peripheral blood. The receptors derive from a human donor with active COVID-19. The donor label of this sample is uncertain.

V gene TRBV5-1 combines with J gene TRBJ2-7; D unresolved. V was pared by 0 bases and J by 3 bases, with 10 bases between. The CDR3 is 14 amino acids. Germline assignment: CDR1 SGHRS and CDR2 YFSETQ. The CDR3 spells CASSLAESLYEQYF. The CDR3 DNA sequence: TGCGCCAGCAGCTTGGCCGAGAGCCTCTACGAGCAGTACTTC.

As for this clone: Other DNA sequences of this sample code for an identical CDR3. The chain joins TRBV6-2 or TRBV6-3 to TRBJ1-2, with 7 bases that match TRBD1. In germline, CDR1 is MNHEY, CDR2 SVGEGT. This CDR3 is 14 amino acids long. V shed 6 bases, J shed 3 bases, and the junction held 7 bases outside the gene matches. CDR3 sequence reads: CASSPGTAYYGYTF. In DNA form, the CDR3 reads TGTGCCAGCAGCCCGGGGACAGCCTACTATGGCTACACCTTC.

The J gene is TRBJ2-6, the V gene TRBV18; TRBD1 aligns across 7 bases. V shed 0 bases, J shed 4 bases, and the junction held 9 bases outside the gene matches. The CDR3 is 18 amino acids. Germline V gene sequence: CDR1 KGHSH, CDR2 LQKENI. As DNA, the CDR3 is TGTGCCAGCTCACCACCGACAGGGAGAAGTACAGGGGCCAACGTCCTGACTTTC. Its protein is CASSPPTGRSTGANVLTF.

In DNA form, the CDR3 reads TGCGCCAGCAGCCCAGGACAGGTTCTGGTTACGCAGTATTTT. Encoded protein: CASSPGQVLVTQYF. The chain uses TRBV5-1 and TRBJ2-3, with 7 bases aligning to TRBD1. Germline loops: CDR1 SGHRS, CDR2 YFSETQ. The ends lost 4 bases at V and 8 bases at J; junction bases unmatched: 10. The CDR3 covers 14 residues.

This clone occurred a few times. J is TRBJ1-3 and V is TRBV19; D remains ambiguous. CDR3 length equals 16 residues. In germline, CDR1 is LNHDA, CDR2 SQIVND (reference sequence). With 1 base removed from V and 3 bases from J, the gap between germline ends came to 13 bases. This CDR3 is CASSIGVREIGNTIYF. The CDR3 nucleotides read TGTGCCAGTAGTATAGGAGTTCGGGAAATTGGAAACACCATATATTTT.

This chain connects TRBV6-2 or TRBV6-3 to TRBJ1-1; no reliable D call. The CDR3 runs to 14 residues. Trimming left V 0 bases short and J 7 bases short, with 12 bases between. Per germline, CDR1 MNHEY and CDR2 SVGEGT. This CDR3 reads CASSYSPRRLEAFF. The CDR3 DNA follows: TGTGCCAGCAGTTACTCACCCCGGCGACTTGAAGCTTTCTTT.

The CDR3 DNA reads TGTGCCAGCAGCCCTAGCCGCCGGGGGGGTTACTACGAGCAGTACTTC. It codes for CASSPSRRGGYYEQYF. V and J are TRBV7-6 and TRBJ2-7; 8 bases fit TRBD2. The germline gives CDR1 SGHVS, CDR2 FNYEAQ. V lost 5 bases to trimming and J lost 3 bases; unmatched junction nucleotides: 12. The length of the CDR3 is 16 residues. The whole variable domain, filled in from reference TRBV7-6 and TRBJ2-7, reads GAGVSQSPRYKVTKRGQDVALRCDPISGHVSLYWYRQALGQGPEFLTYFNYEAQQDKSGLPNDRFSAERPEGSISTLTIQRTEQRDSAMYRCASSPSRRGGYYEQYFGPGTRLTVT.

This chain joins TRBV5-4 and TRBJ1-1, with 9 bases lining up with TRBD1. The V segment lost 3 bases and the J segment 0 bases; nucleotides outside the gene matches: 3. The CDR3 is 15 residues long. Per the germline V gene, CDR1 is SGHNT and CDR2 is YYREEE (reference sequence). The CDR3 loop reads CASSSGTGLNTEAFF. Written as DNA, the CDR3 is TGTGCCAGCAGCTCCGGGACAGGGTTGAACACTGAAGCTTTCTTT.

The V call is TRBV10-3, the J call TRBJ2-3; TRBD1 might be the D (5 bases). CDR1 is ENHRY and CDR2 is SYGVKD in the germline V gene. Trimming stripped 0 bases from V and 5 bases from J, with 9 bases between. This CDR3 has 14 amino acids. The CDR3 DNA reads TGTGCCATCAGTGAGTCAGGGGTCCAAGATACGCAGTATTTT. Protein product: CAISESGVQDTQYF.

The chain carries TRBV18 and TRBJ1-1, with D maybe TRBD1 (5 bases). This CDR3 contains 15 residues. V dropped 1 base and J dropped 4 bases, with 13 bases sitting between them. The V gene's germline CDR1 is KGHSH and CDR2 LQKENI. CDR3 region: CASSPLGGEVTEAFF. CDR3 sequence (DNA): TGTGCCAGCTCACCACTGGGGGGAGAGGTCACTGAAGCTTTCTTT.

V gene TRBV7-3 combines with J gene TRBJ2-3; TRBD2 matches at 10 bases. The CDR3 length is 15 residues. Germline loops: CDR1 SGHTA, CDR2 FQGTGA. The J segment lost 2 bases and the V segment lost 5 bases, leaving 4 bases of the junction unmatched. DNA for the CDR3: TGTGCCAGCAGCGCGAGCGGGGGGGCCACAGATACGCAGTATTTT. It translates to CASSASGGATDTQYF.

V is TRBV7-9 and J is TRBJ1-6; TRBD1 aligns across 9 bases. This CDR3 is built from 17 residues. The ends lost 1 base at V and 5 bases at J; junction bases unmatched: 6. Germline CDR1 reads SEHNR; CDR2 reads FQNEAQ (reference sequence). The CDR3 nucleotides are TGTGCCAGCAGCTTAGAGTTCGGACAGGGGAATAATTCACCCCTCCACTTT. It translates to CASSLEFGQGNNSPLHF.

As DNA, the CDR3 is TGTGCCAGCAAGCGGGGGTCGCGGGGGGAAGGAGAGCAGTACTTC. Protein sequence: CASKRGSRGEGEQYF. The chain uses TRBV6-5 and TRBJ2-7, with 8 bases fitting TRBD2. Unmatched junction bases numbered 15, after V lost 7 bases and J lost 7 bases. CDR3 size: 15 residues. The germline CDR1 and CDR2 sequences are MNHEY and SVGAGI.

This clone was recorded only once. The chain carries TRBV5-1 and TRBJ2-2; 10 bases are shared with TRBD2. CDR3 length: 17 residues. Unmatched junction bases numbered 7, after V lost 0 bases and J lost 5 bases. The germline V gene has CDR1 SGHRS and CDR2 YFSETQ. The CDR3 is CASSLELAGSGTGELFF. The DNA for the CDR3 is TGCGCCAGCAGCTTGGAACTAGCGGGGAGTGGAACCGGGGAGCTGTTTTTT. The whole variable domain, remainder taken from reference TRBV5-1 and TRBJ2-2, is KAGVTQTPRYLIKTRGQQVTLSCSPISGHRSVSWYQQTPGQGLQFLFEYFSETQRNKGNFPGRFSGRQFSNSRSEMNVSTLELGDSALYLCASSLELAGSGTGELFFGEGSRLTVL.

The chain's CDR3 is CASSPGGGNQPQHF. CDR3 bases: TGTGCCAGCAGCCCTGGGGGGGGCAATCAGCCCCAGCATTTT. J is TRBJ1-5 and V is TRBV7-2, with D possibly being TRBD1 (5 bases). Germline CDR1 is SGHTA and CDR2 is FQGNSA. The CDR3 spans 14 residues. With 5 bases removed from V and 2 bases from J, the gap between germline ends came to 10 bases.

V and J are TRBV24-1 and TRBJ2-1, with 9 bases aligning to TRBD1. The CDR3 runs 13 residues. J gave up 4 bases and V 12 bases, and 6 bases lay outside the gene matches. The germline V gene encodes CDR1 KGHDR and CDR2 SFDVKD. The CDR3 loop is CAAQGAAYNEQFF. CDR3 nucleotide sequence: TGTGCCGCACAGGGGGCGGCGTACAATGAGCAGTTCTTC.